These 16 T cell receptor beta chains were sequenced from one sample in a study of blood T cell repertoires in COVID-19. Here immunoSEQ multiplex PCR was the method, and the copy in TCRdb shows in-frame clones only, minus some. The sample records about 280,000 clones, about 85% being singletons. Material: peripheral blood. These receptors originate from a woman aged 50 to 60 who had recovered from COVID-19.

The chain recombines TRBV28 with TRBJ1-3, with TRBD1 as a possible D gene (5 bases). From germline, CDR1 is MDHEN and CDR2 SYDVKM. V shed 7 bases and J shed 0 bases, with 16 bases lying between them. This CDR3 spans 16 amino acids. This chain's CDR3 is CASNLGSGHSGNTIYF. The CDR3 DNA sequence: TGTGCCAGCAACTTAGGGTCAGGACACTCTGGAAACACCATATATTTT.

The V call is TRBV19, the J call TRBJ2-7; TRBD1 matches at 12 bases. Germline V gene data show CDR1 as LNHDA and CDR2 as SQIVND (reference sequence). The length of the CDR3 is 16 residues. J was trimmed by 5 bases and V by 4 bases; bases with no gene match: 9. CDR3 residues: CASSTLPGQGANEQYF. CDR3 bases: TGTGCCAGTAGTACCCTACCGGGACAGGGGGCGAACGAGCAGTACTTC.

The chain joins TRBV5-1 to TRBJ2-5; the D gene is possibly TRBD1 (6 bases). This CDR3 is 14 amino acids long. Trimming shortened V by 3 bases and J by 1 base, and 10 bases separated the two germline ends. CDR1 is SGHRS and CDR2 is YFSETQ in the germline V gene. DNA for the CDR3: TGCGCCAGCAGCTCGGGACAACTCCAAGAGACCCAGTACTTC. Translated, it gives CASSSGQLQETQYF.

The CDR3 region has the DNA TGTGCCACCAGCGCACGGGGGGTTAGCGGGGCGGCGGCCCAGTACTTC. It codes for CATSARGVSGAAAQYF. The chain couples TRBV15 to TRBJ2-5, with TRBD2 matching over 8 bases. V gave up 5 bases and J gave up 9 bases; unmatched junction bases: 17. Germline-derived CDR1 and CDR2 are LNHNV and YYDKDF (reference sequence). There are 16 residues in the CDR3.

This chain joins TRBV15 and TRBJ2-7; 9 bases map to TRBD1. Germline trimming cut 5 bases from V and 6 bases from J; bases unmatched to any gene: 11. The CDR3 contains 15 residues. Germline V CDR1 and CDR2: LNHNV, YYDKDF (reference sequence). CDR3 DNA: TGTGCCACCAGCCCTGAGGGGACAGGGAGCCTCGAGCAGTACTTC. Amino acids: CATSPEGTGSLEQYF.

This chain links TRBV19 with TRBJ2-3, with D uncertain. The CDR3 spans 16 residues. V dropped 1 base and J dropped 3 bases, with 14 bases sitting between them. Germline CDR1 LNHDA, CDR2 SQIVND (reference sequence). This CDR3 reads CASSIGSQRQTDTQYF. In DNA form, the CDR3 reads TGTGCCAGTAGTATAGGATCCCAGCGTCAAACAGATACGCAGTATTTT.

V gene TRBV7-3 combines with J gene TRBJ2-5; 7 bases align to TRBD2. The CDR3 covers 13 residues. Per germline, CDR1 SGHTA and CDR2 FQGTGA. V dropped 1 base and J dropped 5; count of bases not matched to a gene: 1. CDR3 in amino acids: CASSLNGGETQYF. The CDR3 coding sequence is TGTGCCAGCAGCTTAAACGGGGGGGAGACCCAGTACTTC.

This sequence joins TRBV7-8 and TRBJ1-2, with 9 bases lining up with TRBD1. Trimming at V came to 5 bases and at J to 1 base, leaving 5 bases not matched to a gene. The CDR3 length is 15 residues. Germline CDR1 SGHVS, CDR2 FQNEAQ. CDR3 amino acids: CASSGRQGGNYGYTF. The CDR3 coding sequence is TGTGCCAGCAGCGGACGACAGGGGGGTAACTATGGCTACACCTTC.

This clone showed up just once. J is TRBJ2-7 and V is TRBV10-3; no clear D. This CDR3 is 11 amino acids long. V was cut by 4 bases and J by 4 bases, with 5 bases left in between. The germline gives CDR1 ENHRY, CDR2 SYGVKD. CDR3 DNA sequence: TGTGCCATCAGTGCGGGTTACGAGCAGTACTTC. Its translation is CAISAGYEQYF.

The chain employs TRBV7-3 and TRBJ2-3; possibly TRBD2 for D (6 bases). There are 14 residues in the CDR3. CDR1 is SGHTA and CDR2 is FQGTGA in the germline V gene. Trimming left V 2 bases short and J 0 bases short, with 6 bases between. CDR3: CASSLGTSTDTQYF. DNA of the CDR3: TGTGCCAGCAGCTTAGGGACTAGCACAGATACGCAGTATTTT.

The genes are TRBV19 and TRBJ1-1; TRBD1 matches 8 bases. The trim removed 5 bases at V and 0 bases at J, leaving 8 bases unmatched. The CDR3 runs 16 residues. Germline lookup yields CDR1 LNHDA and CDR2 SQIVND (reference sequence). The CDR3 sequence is CASSLWTGSMNTEAFF. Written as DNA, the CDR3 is TGTGCCAGTAGTCTCTGGACAGGGAGCATGAACACTGAAGCTTTCTTT.

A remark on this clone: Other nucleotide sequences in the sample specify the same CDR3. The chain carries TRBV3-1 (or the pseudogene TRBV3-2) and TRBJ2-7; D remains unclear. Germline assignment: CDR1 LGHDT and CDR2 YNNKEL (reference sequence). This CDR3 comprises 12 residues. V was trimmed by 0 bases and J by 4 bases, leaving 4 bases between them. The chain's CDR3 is CASSQDRYEQYF. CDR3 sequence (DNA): TGTGCCAGCAGCCAAGATCGTTACGAGCAGTACTTC.

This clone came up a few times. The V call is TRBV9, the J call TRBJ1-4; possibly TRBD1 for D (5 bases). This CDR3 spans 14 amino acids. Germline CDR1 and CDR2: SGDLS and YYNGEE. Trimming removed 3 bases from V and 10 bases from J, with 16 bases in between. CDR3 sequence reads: CASSARGSGGKLFF. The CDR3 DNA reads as TGTGCCAGCAGCGCCCGGGGGTCCGGCGGAAAACTGTTTTTT.

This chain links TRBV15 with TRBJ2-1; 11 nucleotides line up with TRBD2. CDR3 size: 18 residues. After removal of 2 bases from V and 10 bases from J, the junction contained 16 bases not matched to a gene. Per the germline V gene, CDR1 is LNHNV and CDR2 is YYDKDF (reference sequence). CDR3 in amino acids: CATSRPTPGTSGRGEQFF. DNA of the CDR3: TGTGCCACCAGCAGACCTACCCCCGGGACTAGCGGTCGCGGGGAGCAGTTCTTC.

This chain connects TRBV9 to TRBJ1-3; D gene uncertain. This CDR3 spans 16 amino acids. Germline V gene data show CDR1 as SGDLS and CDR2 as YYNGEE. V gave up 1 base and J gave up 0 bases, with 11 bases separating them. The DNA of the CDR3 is TGTGCCAGCAGCGTAAGTACAGCCAACTCTGGAAACACCATATATTTT. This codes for CASSVSTANSGNTIYF.

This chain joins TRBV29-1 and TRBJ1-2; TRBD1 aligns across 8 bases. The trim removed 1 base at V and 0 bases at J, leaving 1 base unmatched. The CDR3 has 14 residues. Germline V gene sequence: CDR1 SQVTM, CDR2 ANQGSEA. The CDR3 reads CSVEGDRSNYGYTF. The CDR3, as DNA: TGCAGCGTTGAAGGGGACAGGTCTAACTATGGCTACACCTTC.